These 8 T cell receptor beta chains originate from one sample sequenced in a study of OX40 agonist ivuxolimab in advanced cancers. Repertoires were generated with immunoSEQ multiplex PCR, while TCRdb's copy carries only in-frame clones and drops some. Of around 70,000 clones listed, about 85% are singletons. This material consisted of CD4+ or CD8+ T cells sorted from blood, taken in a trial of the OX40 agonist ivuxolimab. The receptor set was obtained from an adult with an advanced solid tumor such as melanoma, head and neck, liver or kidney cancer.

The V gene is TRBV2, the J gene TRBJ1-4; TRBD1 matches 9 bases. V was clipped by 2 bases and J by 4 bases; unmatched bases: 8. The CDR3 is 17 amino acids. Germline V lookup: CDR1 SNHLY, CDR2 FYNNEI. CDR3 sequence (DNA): TGTGCCAGCAGTGAAAGGGACAGGGTATGGGGTAATGAAAAACTGTTTTTT. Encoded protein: CASSERDRVWGNEKLFF.

CDR3 loop: CASSQGTGREVGYGYTF. In DNA form, the CDR3 reads TGCGCCAGCAGCCAGGGGACAGGGAGAGAAGTGGGCTATGGCTACACCTTC. This chain joins TRBV4-1 and TRBJ1-2; 9 bases line up with TRBD1. Germline CDR1 reads MGHRA; CDR2 reads YSYEKL. V trimming: 3 bases; J trimming: 4 bases; junction bases outside the gene matches: 12. This CDR3 has 17 residues.

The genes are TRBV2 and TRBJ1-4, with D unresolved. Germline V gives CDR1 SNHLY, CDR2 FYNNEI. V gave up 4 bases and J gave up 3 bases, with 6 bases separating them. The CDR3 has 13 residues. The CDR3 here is CASSGGSNEKLFF. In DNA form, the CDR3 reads TGTGCCAGCAGTGGGGGTTCTAATGAAAAACTGTTTTTT. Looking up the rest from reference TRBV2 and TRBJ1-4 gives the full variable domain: EPEVTQTPSHQVTQMGQEVILRCVPISNHLYFYWYRQILGQKVEFLVSFYNNEISEKSEIFDDQFSVERPDGSNFTLKIRSTKLEDSAMYFCASSGGSNEKLFFGSGTQLSVL.

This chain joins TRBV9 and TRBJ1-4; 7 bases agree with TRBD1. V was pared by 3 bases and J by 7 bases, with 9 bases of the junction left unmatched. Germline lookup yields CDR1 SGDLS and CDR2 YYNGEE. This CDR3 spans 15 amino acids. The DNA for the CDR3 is TGTGCCAGCAGCGCCCGACAGGGCTCGAGTGAAAAACTGTTTTTT. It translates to CASSARQGSSEKLFF.

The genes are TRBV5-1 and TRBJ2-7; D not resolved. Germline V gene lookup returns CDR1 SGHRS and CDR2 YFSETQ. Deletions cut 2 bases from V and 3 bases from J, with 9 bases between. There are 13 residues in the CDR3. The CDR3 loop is CASSLNTGYEQYF. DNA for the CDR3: TGCGCCAGCAGCTTAAACACCGGCTACGAGCAGTACTTC.

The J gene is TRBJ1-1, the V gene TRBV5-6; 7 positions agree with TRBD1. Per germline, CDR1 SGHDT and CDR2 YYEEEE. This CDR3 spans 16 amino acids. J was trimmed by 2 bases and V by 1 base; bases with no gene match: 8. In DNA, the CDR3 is TGTGCCAGCAGCTTGAGGAGTTACAGGGGTAACACTGAAGCTTTCTTT. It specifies CASSLRSYRGNTEAFF.

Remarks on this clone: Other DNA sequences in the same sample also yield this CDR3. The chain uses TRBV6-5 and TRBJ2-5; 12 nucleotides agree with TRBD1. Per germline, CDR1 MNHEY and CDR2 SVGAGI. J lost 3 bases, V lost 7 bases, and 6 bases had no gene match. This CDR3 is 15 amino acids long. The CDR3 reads CASKLGTGGEETQYF. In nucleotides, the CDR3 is TGTGCCAGCAAGCTTGGGACAGGGGGCGAAGAGACCCAGTACTTC.

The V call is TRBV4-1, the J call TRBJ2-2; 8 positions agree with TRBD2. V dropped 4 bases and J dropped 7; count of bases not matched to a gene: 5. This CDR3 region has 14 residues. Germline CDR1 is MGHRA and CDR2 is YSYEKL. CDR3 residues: CASSPGTRHGELFF. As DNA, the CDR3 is TGCGCCAGCAGCCCGGGGACTAGACACGGGGAGCTGTTTTTT.